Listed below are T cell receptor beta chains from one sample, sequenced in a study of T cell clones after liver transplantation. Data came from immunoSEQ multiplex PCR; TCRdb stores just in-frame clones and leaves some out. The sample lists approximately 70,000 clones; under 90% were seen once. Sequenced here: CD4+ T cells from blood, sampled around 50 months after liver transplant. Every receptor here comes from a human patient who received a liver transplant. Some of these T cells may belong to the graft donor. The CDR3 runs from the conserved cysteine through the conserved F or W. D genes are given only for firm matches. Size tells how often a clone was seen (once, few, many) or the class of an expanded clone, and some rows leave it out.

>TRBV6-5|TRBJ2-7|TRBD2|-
TGTGCCAGCAGTCGGACTAGAGCAACCTACGAGCAGTACTTC
CASSRTRATYEQYF
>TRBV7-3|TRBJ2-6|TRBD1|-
TGTGCCAGCAGGGCAGGGGGCGCGGCCGGGGCCAACGTCCTGACTTTC
CASRAGGAAGANVLTF
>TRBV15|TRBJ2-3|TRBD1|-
TGTGCCACCAGCAGAGATCCTAGGGGGCCGGGTACGCAGTATTTT
CATSRDPRGPGTQYF
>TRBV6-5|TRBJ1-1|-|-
TGTGCCAGCAGTTACTCCTTATTTGAGGAAGACACTGAAGCTTTCTTT
CASSYSLFEEDTEAFF
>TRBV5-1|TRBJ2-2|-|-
TGCGCCAGCAGCTTTGATCTGGGGAACACCGGGGAGCTGTTTTTT
CASSFDLGNTGELFF
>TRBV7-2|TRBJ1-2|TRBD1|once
TGTGCCAGCAGCTCGGGGGACAGGATGACGGGAACCTTC
CASSSGDRMTGTF
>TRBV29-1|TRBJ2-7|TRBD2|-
TGCAGCGCTACTAGCGGTTCCTACGAGCAGTACTTC
CSATSGSYEQYF
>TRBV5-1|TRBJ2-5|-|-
TGCGCCAGCAGCCTCGTGACGCCCCTTAAACAGGGTAAAGAGACCCAGTACTTC
CASSLVTPLKQGKETQYF
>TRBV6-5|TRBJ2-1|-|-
TGTGCCAGCAGTTACGACGGATCCTACAATGAGCAGTTCTTC
CASSYDGSYNEQFF
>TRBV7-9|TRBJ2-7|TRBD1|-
TGTGCCAGCAGGGGGACAGGGGGCAACGAGCAGTACTTC
CASRGTGGNEQYF
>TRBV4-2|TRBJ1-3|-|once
TGTGCCAGCAGCCAACGGGACAACTCTGGAAACACCATATATTTT
CASSQRDNSGNTIYF
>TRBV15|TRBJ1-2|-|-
TGTGCCACCAGCCGCCGCACAGCCCATGGCTACACCTTC
CATSRRTAHGYTF
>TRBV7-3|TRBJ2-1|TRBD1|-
TGTGCCAGCAGCCTGACAGGGGGTGAGCAGTTCTTC
CASSLTGGEQFF
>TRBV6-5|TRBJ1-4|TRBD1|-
TGTGCCAGCAGTTACGACAGGGATGAAAAACTGTTTTTT
CASSYDRDEKLFF
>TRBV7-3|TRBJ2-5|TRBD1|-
TGTGCCAGCAGCTTAACTCGGGCAGGGGGCGCCGAGACCCAGTACTTC
CASSLTRAGGAETQYF
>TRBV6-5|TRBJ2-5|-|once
TGTGCCAGCAGTTACTCGAAGGGTTGGGAGACCCAGTACTTC
CASSYSKGWETQYF
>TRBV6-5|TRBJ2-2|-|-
TGTGCCAGCAGTTACTTCGCCCCAGGGTCCGGGGAGCTGTTTTTT
CASSYFAPGSGELFF
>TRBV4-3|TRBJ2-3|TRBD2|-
TGCGCCAGCAGCGTGGGCGGGGGGGCTAGCGAGCTTCAGTATTTT
CASSVGGGASELQYF
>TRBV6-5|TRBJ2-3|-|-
TGTGCCAGCAGCCAGGAAGATACGCAGTATTTT
CASSQEDTQYF
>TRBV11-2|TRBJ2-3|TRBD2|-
TGTGCCAGCAGCCTCCGGGGGGAAACTAGCACAGATACGCAGTATTTT
CASSLRGETSTDTQYF
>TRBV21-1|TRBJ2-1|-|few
TGTGCCAGCAGCAATGGACTAGCGGGAGAAGAGCAGTTCTTC
CASSNGLAGEEQFF
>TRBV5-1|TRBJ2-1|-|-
TGCGCCAGCAGCTTGGTTTTGGCCAATGAGCAGTTCTTC
CASSLVLANEQFF